The entry that follows covers one T cell receptor beta chain sequence. Its antigen is as yet unknown. With 3 bases removed from V and 0 bases from J, the gap between germline ends came to 9 bases. The CDR3 sequence is 15 residues long. The germline V gene encodes CDR1 SEHNR and CDR2 FQNEAQ (reference sequence). This record belongs to a study of cytomegalovirus exposure and HLA in healthy donors. Study-wide findings and caveats: In a later analysis, first-cohort TCR clusters were found to tend to co-occur in the 130 or so validation repertoires. Rarity held for most TCR sequences, but there were some public TCRs that occurred in many donors. A classifier reportedly called cytomegalovirus status with high sensitivity and specificity.

Sequencing used immunoSEQ multiplex PCR; TCRdb keeps in-frame clones, though not all of them. The sample includes 180,000 or so clones, about 89% of them seen just once. The chain is built from TRBV7-9 and TRBJ1-5; no reliable D call. The origin of this receptor is a man aged 25 to 40 in good health and CMV-seropositive. Sequencing was carried out using PBMCs. The chain's CDR3 is CASSLVGGSNQPQHF. CDR3 nucleotides: TGTGCCAGCAGCTTGGTGGGTGGTAGCAATCAGCCCCAGCATTTT.